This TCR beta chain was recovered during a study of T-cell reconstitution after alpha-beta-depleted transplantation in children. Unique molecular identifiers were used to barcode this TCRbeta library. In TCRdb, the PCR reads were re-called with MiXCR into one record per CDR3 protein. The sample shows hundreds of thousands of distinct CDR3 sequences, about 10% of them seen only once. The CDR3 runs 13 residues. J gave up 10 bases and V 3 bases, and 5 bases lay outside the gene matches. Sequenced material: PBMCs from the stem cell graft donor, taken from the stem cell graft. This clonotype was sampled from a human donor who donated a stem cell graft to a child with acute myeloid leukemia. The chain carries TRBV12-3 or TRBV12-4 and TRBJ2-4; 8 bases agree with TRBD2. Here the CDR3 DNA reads TGTGCCAGCAGTTTGGGACTAGGGCGGATTCAGTACTTC. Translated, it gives CASSLGLGRIQYF.